Listed here is a single T cell receptor (beta chain). This clonotype was counted many times. No antigen is known for it. No quality values exist for individual bases; no much larger clone is one base distant. These data belong to a study of regulatory T cells in long-lasting Graves disease (dated by TCRdb to 2020 to 2023). Describing the broader study: Patients with newly diagnosed Graves' disease had been on antithyroid drugs for under 3 months. Peripheral blood TCR sequencing and RNA sequencing compared persistent Graves' disease patients with newly diagnosed Graves' disease patients. The study was registered as a clinical trial and conducted in China. A total of some 33 samples were covered by TCR sequencing, comprising approximately 13 persistent and approximately 20 newly diagnosed Graves' disease patients. The investigation overall reported the following: Compared with newly diagnosed patients, patients with persistent Graves' disease had lower TCR Shannon entropy and fewer highly expanded clones, which suggests clonal expansion. The authors acknowledged the small sample size as a limitation that may reduce accuracy. Patients with persistent disease shared more public clonotypes (about 3,000) than newly diagnosed patients did (approximately 990). Only peripheral blood was studied, because thyroid tissue, the primary lesion, was inaccessible. Only the TCR beta chain was sequenced and analyzed.

The library was built by means of multiplex PCR. TCRdb shows the sequencer as Illumina HiSeq 4000. CDR3 regions were amplified by Arm-PCR with iRepertoire HTBI primers to construct TCR beta libraries. PCR products were gel purified before sequencing. The original methods were these. Gene usage analysis of CDR3 amino acid clonotypes relied on the 55 to 80 TRBV and 15 or so TRBJ segments identified across samples. COPE and FqMerger were used to merge the filtered high-quality paired reads into contigs. BLAST was used to align contigs to IMGT TRBV, TRBD and TRBJ reference genes, and CDR3 was defined according to IMGT. Any clonotype with a frequency above 0.1% was counted as a highly expanded clone. Repertoire diversity was measured by Shannon entropy, and V-J evenness by the Gini coefficient. Clonotypes shared by more than one individual were considered public. TCRdb redid the processing of the public reads, applying fastp at Q25 and MiXCR, and retained in-frame beta chains. Duplicate CDR3 protein sequences are folded into a single record with the most common DNA and genes. V and J calls and clone size were set by TCRdb, not the authors. Recorded for this sample are 350,000 to 500,000 distinct CDR3 sequences; roughly 15% of them occurred a single time. The top ten constitute about 23% of the sample.

Explained via the paper, the time point label denotes: newly diagnosed GD, antithyroid drugs for less than 3 months. For both TCR sequencing and RNA sequencing, RNA was extracted from PBMCs in TRIzol. Graves' disease was diagnosed according to American Thyroid Association guidelines. The patients came from an endocrinology department in Xi'an, China. From each patient, around 9.3 milliliters of peripheral blood was collected into an EDTA anticoagulant tube. Ficoll Paque Plus density gradient separation was used to isolate PBMCs, and no further T cell sorting was done. An Agilent 2100 Bioanalyzer and agarose gel were used to assess RNA quality, and a NanoDrop 2000 was used to measure RNA concentration. The same specimen was also included in a second study, on T cells in Graves' hyperthyroidism and ophthalmopathy. As that second paper reports: Graves' hyperthyroidism was defined as stable when no progression to ophthalmopathy occurred over 18 months of follow-up. Hyperthyroidism patients were aged 18 to 65 years and newly diagnosed, with disease duration of less than 2 months. Exclusion was applied to patients with uncontrolled infections, other autoimmune diseases, pregnancy or lactation. Diagnoses were established on the basis of clinical symptoms, serum thyroxine and TRAb, thyroid ultrasound, and orbital computed tomography. A first-round RT-PCR of the TCR CDR3 used the HTBI primer set with the Qiagen OneStep RT-PCR kit. Most expanded thyroid clonotypes (frequency above 0.001) were also detected in blood, a finding suggesting that blood repertoires may reflect thyroid immune responses. A 13 V-J signature model separated ophthalmopathy from stable hyperthyroidism, with around 90% sensitivity and about 81% specificity in cross-validation and 80%/75% in testing. During validation, the model predicted progression to ophthalmopathy a median of around 7 months ahead of onset, with around 70% sensitivity and less than 85% specificity. To identify TCR V-J signatures that set the groups apart, the researchers used a discovery cohort of about a hundred patients, made up of under 50 with Graves' ophthalmopathy and some 56 with stable Graves' hyperthyroidism. Prospective prediction of ophthalmopathy was tested in an independent validation cohort consisting of 18 hyperthyroidism patients and over 15 patients who later progressed to ophthalmopathy. The approximately 90 discovery patients were randomly split 7:3 into training and test sets. The study also compared thyroid tissue and blood T-cell repertoires from a handful of Graves' hyperthyroidism patients. After blood sampling, hyperthyroidism patients were treated with methimazole at a starting dose of 30 mg daily, and ophthalmopathy patients were treated with high-dose intravenous methylprednisolone. The libraries were constructed in a second round of multiplex PCR and then size-selected and purified. Sequencing of the libraries was done on an Illumina HiSeq2000 using paired-end 100 bp reads. SOAPnuke was used to process the raw data, with reads discarded if the reads contained adapters or uncalled bases, had a mean Phred below 15, or lacked an exact constant-primer or identifier match. High-quality paired reads were merged with COPE v1.2.5, and unique nucleotide sequences were defined as clonotypes. Clonotypes were aligned to IMGT TRBV, TRBD and TRBJ reference segments using MiTCR v1.1. Analysis was restricted to V-J combinations with a frequency above 0.0001, which covered roughly 99% of repertoires. A TCS score was defined as the ratio between F50 (clonal expansion) and ExV (chaos), using BLOSUM62-based TCRdist between CDR3 peptides within each V-J. Welch's t-statistics and random forest reduced some 510 V-J features to 10 to 15, which were used in a naive Bayes classifier (R e1071). Sample size was not statistically predetermined, and investigators were not blinded to group allocation. The paper reports TCR Vbeta CDR3 sequencing of approximately 140 peripheral blood samples: approximately 41 ophthalmopathy, under 80 hyperthyroidism and around 17 progressor patients.

The sample in question was peripheral blood mononuclear cells (PBMCs), obtained at new diagnosis, from a patient treated with antithyroid drugs. This receptor was identified in a woman aged 18-30 years with Graves disease. Donor details come from another sample of the same person, matched by shared clones.

The CDR3 region has the sequence CASRSRDPPTNNEQFF. The DNA sequence reads TGTGCCAGCAGATCCCGGGATCCTCCGACTAATAATGAGCAGTTCTTC. Recombination linked TRBV28 to TRBJ2-1, with TRBD2 tentatively as D gene (5 bases match). According to the germline V gene, CDR1 reads MDHEN and CDR2 reads SYDVKM. The CDR3, from cysteine to phenylalanine, totals 16 residues. Only the CDR3 DNA is retained, 48 bases long and in frame from the first base. V and J lose 6 bases and 7 bases, and a span of 22 bases separates them. Supplemented by the reference TRBV28 and TRBJ2-1 proteins around the CDR3, the complete variable domain is DVKVTQSSRYLVKRTGEKVFLECVQDMDHENMFWYRQDPGLGLRLIYFSYDVKMKEKGDIPEGYSVSREKKERFSLILESASTNQTSMYLCASRSRDPPTNNEQFFGPGTRLTVL.